This paragraph covers one T cell receptor beta chain sequence. The antigen is unknown. Repertoires were generated with immunoSEQ multiplex PCR, while TCRdb's copy carries only in-frame clones and drops some. The data hold around 110,000 clones, with about 91% observed a single time. The data originate from a study of T cell responses to AZD1222 COVID-19 vaccine. The V gene's germline CDR1 is SGDLS and CDR2 YYNGEE. The CDR3 has 18 residues. The ends were cut back, 4 bases at V and 5 bases at J, with 22 bases in the middle. Study findings and constraints: Repertoires were collected only later (after the peak T cell response had occurred).

The rearrangement joins TRBV9 to TRBJ1-6, with D maybe TRBD1 (6 bases). The sequences come from peripheral blood, collected 28 days after the second AZD1222 dose. The source of this sequence is an adult who received the AZD1222 COVID-19 vaccine. Here the CDR3 DNA reads TGTGCCAGCAGCTCCCGAGGCGGGGTAGGGGGTGATAATTCACCCCTCCACTTT. Encoded protein: CASSSRGGVGGDNSPLHF.